A single sample gave rise to the 27 T cell receptor beta chains below, sequenced in a study of brain T cells in children with intractable seizures. Sample time point: blood from clinic visit 5 months post-surgery; TSC patient then seizure free. Clones were read by immunoSEQ multiplex PCR, and TCRdb kept only the in-frame ones, dropping some. The sample yields about 320,000 clones, about 93% seen once. Sample: peripheral blood, taken more than 4 months after surgery. The receptors here all came from a boy under two years old with tuberous sclerosis and intractable seizures.

In its sample, this clone was seen once. This sequence joins TRBV29-1 and TRBJ1-5, with D perhaps TRBD1 (5 bases). This CDR3 region has 13 residues. Looked up from germline, CDR1 is SQVTM and CDR2 is ANQGSEA. Trimming left V 4 bases short and J 6 bases short, with 13 bases between. The CDR3 bases are TGCAGCGTTGGCGGGGGAGTGAGTCAGCCCCAGCATTTT. It specifies CSVGGGVSQPQHF. The complete variable domain, with remaining parts taken from reference TRBV29-1 and TRBJ1-5, reads SAVISQKPSRDICQRGTSLTIQCQVDSQVTMMFWYRQQPGQSLTLIATANQGSEATYESGFVIDKFPISRPNLTFSTLTVSNMSPEDSSIYLCSVGGGVSQPQHFGDGTRLSIL.

This clone came up once. J is TRBJ1-2 and V is TRBV19, with no clear D. There are 12 residues in the CDR3. The germline gives CDR1 LNHDA, CDR2 SQIVND (reference sequence). Trimming took 4 bases from V and 4 from J, leaving 7 bases between them. The CDR3 region is CASSSSGYGYTF. The CDR3 DNA reads TGTGCCAGTAGTAGCAGTGGCTATGGCTACACCTTC.

The V gene is TRBV7-3, the J gene TRBJ2-1; TRBD1 or TRBD2 may be the D gene (5 bases each). CDR3 length equals 15 residues. V lost 0 bases to trimming and J lost 6 bases, with 12 bases between them. CDR1 is SGHTA, CDR2 FQGTGA, per germline. CDR3 bases: TGTGCCAGCAGCTTAACCTTCGAGGGGTCCAATGAGCAGTTCTTC. This sequence encodes CASSLTFEGSNEQFF.

This rearrangement joins TRBV19 to TRBJ2-1; 15 nucleotides match TRBD2. After removal of 5 bases from V and 7 bases from J, the junction contained 15 bases not matched to a gene. The CDR3 length is 19 residues. CDR1 and CDR2 from the germline V gene are LNHDA and SQIVND (reference sequence). CDR3 amino acids: CASSSTGLAGGQLHNEQFF. CDR3 in DNA: TGTGCCAGTAGTTCGACGGGACTAGCGGGAGGTCAGCTTCATAATGAGCAGTTCTTC.

The chain is built from TRBV3-1 (or the pseudogene TRBV3-2) and TRBJ2-2, with D tentatively TRBD1 (6 bases). The CDR3 length is 13 residues. Looked up from germline, CDR1 is LGHDT and CDR2 is YNNKEL (reference sequence). V was shortened by 4 bases and J by 4 bases, with 7 bases between the two germline ends. The CDR3 spells CASSRGLTGELFF. The CDR3 DNA is TGTGCCAGCAGCCGGGGGCTCACCGGGGAGCTGTTTTTT.

The rearrangement links TRBV11-2 to TRBJ1-2; 7 nucleotides line up with TRBD1. Germline trimming cut 8 bases from V and 8 bases from J; bases unmatched to any gene: 5. This CDR3 has 11 residues. Germline CDR1 reads SGHAT; CDR2 reads FQNNGV. The CDR3 protein is CASGTGVGYTF. In DNA, the CDR3 is TGTGCCAGCGGCACAGGGGTAGGCTACACCTTC. The whole variable domain, filled in from reference TRBV11-2 and TRBJ1-2, reads EAGVAQSPRYKIIEKRQSVAFWCNPISGHATLYWYQQILGQGPKLLIQFQNNGVVDDSQLPKDRFSAERLKGVDSTLKIQPAKLEDSAVYLCASGTGVGYTFGSGTRLTVV.

This chain links TRBV7-9 with TRBJ2-7, with 7 nucleotides matching TRBD1. The CDR3 contains 14 residues. V lost 5 bases to trimming and J lost 0 bases; unmatched junction nucleotides: 4. Per germline, CDR1 SEHNR and CDR2 FQNEAQ (reference sequence). CDR3 in amino acids: CASSPWTGSYEQYF. The CDR3 DNA sequence: TGTGCCAGCAGCCCCTGGACAGGCTCCTACGAGCAGTACTTC.

This chain joins TRBV5-1 and TRBJ2-1; D remains unclear. Deletions cut 5 bases from V and 3 bases from J, with 6 bases between. This CDR3 contains 12 residues. Germline V lookup: CDR1 SGHRS, CDR2 YFSETQ. CDR3 DNA sequence: TGCGCCAGCAGATACAGCTACAATGAGCAGTTCTTC. Its translation: CASRYSYNEQFF.

This sequence joins TRBV5-5 and TRBJ2-7; TRBD2 matches 7 bases. Trimming at V came to 6 bases and at J to 5 bases, leaving 5 bases not matched to a gene. This CDR3 comprises 12 residues. The V gene's germline CDR1 is SGHKS and CDR2 YYEKEE (reference sequence). The CDR3 nucleotides read TGTGCCAGCAACCTCGGGGGGAACGAGCAGTACTTC. This sequence encodes CASNLGGNEQYF.

This clone was counted at least ten times. The chain joins TRBV11-2 to TRBJ2-3; tentatively, D is TRBD2 (5 bases). Trimming stripped 3 bases from V and 0 bases from J, with 16 bases between. The CDR3 loop spans 17 amino acids. CDR1 and CDR2 from the germline V gene are SGHAT and FQNNGV. CDR3 coding DNA: TGTGCCAGCAGCTTTGCGAGGGCCGGATCTAGCACAGATACGCAGTATTTT. Its protein is CASSFARAGSSTDTQYF.

J is TRBJ2-4 and V is TRBV15, with a possible D match to TRBD2 (5 bases). The CDR3 is 17 amino acids. The V gene lost 5 bases and the J gene lost 0 bases, with 17 bases spanning the gap. CDR1 is LNHNV and CDR2 is YYDKDF in the germline V gene (reference sequence). The CDR3 DNA is TGTGCCACCAGCCCCCGGACTCTCTGGCTAGCCAAAAACATTCAGTACTTC. It yields the protein CATSPRTLWLAKNIQYF.

This clone appeared once. The chain links TRBV6-5 to TRBJ2-7, with 7 bases fitting TRBD2. Matching the DNA end better, TRBJ2-5 makes the J call doubtful. The germline gives CDR1 MNHEY, CDR2 SVGAGI. The CDR3 runs to 16 residues. CDR3 region: CASSYSLAGIRETQYF. In DNA form, the CDR3 reads TGTGCCAGCAGTTACTCCTTAGCGGGTATTCGAGAGACCCAGTACTTC.

V usage is TRBV27 and J usage is TRBJ1-5; the D is unclear. Trimming pared 3 bases from V and 4 bases from J, leaving 7 bases between. The V gene's germline CDR1 is MNHEY and CDR2 SMNVEV (reference sequence). The CDR3 runs to 13 residues. DNA for the CDR3: TGTGCCAGCAGTTTGCGGGTAAATCAGCCCCAGCATTTT. Protein product: CASSLRVNQPQHF.

The gene calls are TRBV7-9 and TRBJ2-1; the D is unclear. The germline V and J ends were trimmed by 6 bases and 11 bases, with 11 bases remaining between them. The CDR3 totals 11 residues. Germline V gene data show CDR1 as SEHNR and CDR2 as FQNEAQ (reference sequence). The CDR3 sequence: CASSFEVQQFF. The CDR3 nucleotides read TGTGCCAGCAGTTTCGAGGTCCAGCAGTTCTTC.

V gene TRBV30 combines with J gene TRBJ2-2; 7 positions agree with TRBD1. After removal of 5 bases from V and 1 base from J, the junction contained 10 bases not matched to a gene. The CDR3 has 16 amino acids. CDR1 is GTSNPN and CDR2 is SVGIG in the germline V gene (reference sequence). The chain's CDR3 is CAWEGHRGQNTGELFF. The CDR3 DNA follows: TGTGCCTGGGAAGGCCACAGGGGTCAGAACACCGGGGAGCTGTTTTTT.

The chain employs TRBV27 and TRBJ2-2; TRBD2 might be the D (6 bases). CDR1 is MNHEY and CDR2 is SMNVEV in the germline V gene (reference sequence). Between the trimmed V and J ends, which lost 9 bases and 0 bases, there was a span of 23 bases. The CDR3 is 18 residues long. The CDR3 spells CASSHHQPRGPNTGELFF. Here the CDR3 DNA reads TGTGCCAGTTCTCACCACCAGCCGCGGGGACCGAACACCGGGGAGCTGTTTTTT.

The rearrangement links TRBV18 to TRBJ1-1, with 8 bases that match TRBD1. The CDR3 is made up of 14 amino acids. The V gene end was trimmed by 5 bases and the J gene end by 5 bases; junction bases not matched to a gene: 7. Looked up from germline, CDR1 is KGHSH and CDR2 is LQKENI. The CDR3 coding sequence is TGTGCCAGCTCAACCGGACAGGGTGGGACTGAAGCTTTCTTT. This encodes CASSTGQGGTEAFF.

The CDR3 reads CASSRHSGANVLTF. CDR3 DNA sequence: TGTGCCAGCAGTCGACACTCTGGGGCCAACGTCCTGACTTTC. The rearrangement links TRBV27 to TRBJ2-6; no firm D call. The germline V and J ends were trimmed by 5 bases and 0 bases, with 5 bases remaining between them. The CDR3 runs 14 residues. Germline loops: CDR1 MNHEY, CDR2 SMNVEV (reference sequence).

This chain links TRBV19 with TRBJ1-3, with D possibly being TRBD1 (6 bases). This CDR3 has 17 residues. Germline values: CDR1 LNHDA, CDR2 SQIVND (reference sequence). The V end lost 4 bases, the J end lost 3 bases, and 19 bases lay between the germline ends. The DNA for the CDR3 is TGTGCCAGTAGTACCCTTTGGGGGGCCACCGTTGGAAACACCATATATTTT. It codes for CASSTLWGATVGNTIYF.

A remark on this clone: Other DNA sequences from this sample encode an identical CDR3 as well. CDR3 sequence: CASSFRGRETQYF. The CDR3 DNA is TGCGCCAGCAGCTTCAGGGGGCGAGAGACCCAGTACTTC. The chain uses TRBV5-1 and TRBJ2-5, with 8 bases identical to TRBD1. The CDR3 totals 13 residues. Trimming took 2 bases from V and 4 from J; bases not matched to a gene: 1. CDR1 is SGHRS and CDR2 is YFSETQ in the germline V gene.

The J gene is TRBJ2-5, the V gene TRBV5-5, with 7 bases fitting TRBD1. Per germline, CDR1 SGHKS and CDR2 YYEKEE (reference sequence). V lost 6 bases to trimming and J lost 1 base; unmatched junction nucleotides: 3. The CDR3 has 13 amino acids. This chain's CDR3 is CASNRDSQETQYF. The CDR3 bases are TGTGCCAGCAACCGGGACAGCCAAGAGACCCAGTACTTC.

The gene calls are TRBV27 and TRBJ2-7, with D tentatively TRBD1 (5 bases). CDR1 is MNHEY and CDR2 is SMNVEV in the germline V gene (reference sequence). Trimming removed 6 bases at V and 2 bases at J, with 20 bases between. This CDR3 region has 16 residues. The CDR3 sequence: CASSPGFPVLTYEQYF. The DNA of the CDR3 is TGTGCCAGCAGCCCAGGGTTTCCGGTGCTCACCTACGAGCAGTACTTC.

The chain couples TRBV11-3 to TRBJ1-5; D not resolved. CDR3 size: 13 residues. Deletions cut 0 bases from V and 7 bases from J, with 7 bases between. Germline-derived CDR1 and CDR2 are SGHNT and YENEEA. The chain's CDR3 is CASSLEFSQPQHF. For the CDR3, the DNA is TGTGCCAGCAGCTTAGAGTTTAGCCAGCCCCAGCATTTT.

The chain combines TRBV7-3 with TRBJ1-1; D may be TRBD1 (5 bases). Trimming pared 2 bases from V and 7 bases from J, leaving 14 bases between. Germline CDR1 reads SGHTA; CDR2 reads FQGTGA. CDR3 length: 14 amino acids. CDR3 sequence: CASSLVGTGSEAFF. In DNA, the CDR3 is TGTGCCAGCAGCTTAGTCGGGACGGGAAGTGAAGCTTTCTTT.

The chain employs TRBV6-8 and TRBJ1-6, with D possibly matching TRBD1 (6 bases). There are 17 residues in the CDR3. V was cut by 8 bases and J by 4 bases, with 21 bases left in between. CDR1 and CDR2 (germline): MNHGY, SAAAGT. CDR3 loop: CASQPAGRGGYNSPLHF. The CDR3, as DNA: TGTGCCAGCCAACCGGCGGGTCGAGGGGGATATAATTCACCCCTCCACTTT.

This chain uses TRBV6-5 with TRBJ1-2; 7 nucleotides match TRBD1. Germline trimming cut 5 bases from V and 8 bases from J; bases unmatched to any gene: 8. This CDR3 comprises 13 residues. CDR1 is MNHEY, CDR2 SVGAGI, per germline. The CDR3, as DNA: TGTGCCAGCAGTATGGAGGGGGCGCGAGGCTACACCTTC. Its protein product is CASSMEGARGYTF.

The chain employs TRBV7-9 and TRBJ2-1; 10 bases line up with TRBD1. Germline CDR1 reads SEHNR; CDR2 reads FQNEAQ (reference sequence). The CDR3 runs 13 residues. Losses at the gene ends were 6 bases for V and 7 bases for J; bases not matched to a gene: 3. CDR3 loop: CASRMGQGNEQFF. The CDR3 DNA reads TGTGCCAGCAGGATGGGACAGGGGAATGAGCAGTTCTTC.